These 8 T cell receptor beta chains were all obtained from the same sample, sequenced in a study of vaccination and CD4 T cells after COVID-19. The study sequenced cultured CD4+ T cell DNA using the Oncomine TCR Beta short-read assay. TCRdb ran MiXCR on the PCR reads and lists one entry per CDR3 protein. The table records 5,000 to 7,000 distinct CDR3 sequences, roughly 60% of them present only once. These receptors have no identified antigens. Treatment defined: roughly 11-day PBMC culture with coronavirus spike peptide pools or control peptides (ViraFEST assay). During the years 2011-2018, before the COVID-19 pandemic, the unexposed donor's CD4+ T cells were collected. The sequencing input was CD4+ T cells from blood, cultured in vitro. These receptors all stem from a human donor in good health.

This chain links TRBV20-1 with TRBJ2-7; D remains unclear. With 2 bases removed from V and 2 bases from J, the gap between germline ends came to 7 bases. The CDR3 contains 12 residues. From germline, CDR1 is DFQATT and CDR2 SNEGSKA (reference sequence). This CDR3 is CSARLITYEQYF. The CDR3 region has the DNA TGCAGTGCTAGATTGATCACCTACGAGCAGTACTTC.

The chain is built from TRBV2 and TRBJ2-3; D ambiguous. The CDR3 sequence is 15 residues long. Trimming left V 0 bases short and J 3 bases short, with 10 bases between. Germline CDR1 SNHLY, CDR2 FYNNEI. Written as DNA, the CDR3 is TGTGCCAGCAGTGAAGCGCTTCCCTTAACAGATACGCAGTATTTT. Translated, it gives CASSEALPLTDTQYF.

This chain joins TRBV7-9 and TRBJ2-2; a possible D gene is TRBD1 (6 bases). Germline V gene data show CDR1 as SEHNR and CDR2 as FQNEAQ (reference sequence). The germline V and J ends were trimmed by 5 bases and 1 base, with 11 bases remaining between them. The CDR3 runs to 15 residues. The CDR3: CASSLGHENTGELFF. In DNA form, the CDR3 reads TGTGCCAGCAGCCTGGGACACGAGAACACCGGGGAGCTGTTTTTT.

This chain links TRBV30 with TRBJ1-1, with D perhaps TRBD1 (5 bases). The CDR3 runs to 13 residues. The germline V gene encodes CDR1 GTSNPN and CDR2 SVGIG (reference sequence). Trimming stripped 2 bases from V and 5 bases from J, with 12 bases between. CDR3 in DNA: TGTGCCTGGAGTCTTGGGGGTCGGACTGAAGCTTTCTTT. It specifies CAWSLGGRTEAFF.

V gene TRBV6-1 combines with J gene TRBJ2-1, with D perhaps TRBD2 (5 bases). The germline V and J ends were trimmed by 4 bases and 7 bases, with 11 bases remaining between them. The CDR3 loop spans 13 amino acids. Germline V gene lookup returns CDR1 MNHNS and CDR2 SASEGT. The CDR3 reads CASSVNPGNEQFF. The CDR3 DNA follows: TGTGCCAGCAGTGTCAACCCGGGGAATGAGCAGTTCTTC.

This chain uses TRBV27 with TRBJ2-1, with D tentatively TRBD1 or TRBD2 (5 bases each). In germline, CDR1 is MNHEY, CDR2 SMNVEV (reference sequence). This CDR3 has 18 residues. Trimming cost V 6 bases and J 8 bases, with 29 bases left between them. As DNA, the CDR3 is TGTGCCAGCAGCCCTGAATCCGGGACCAAGCCCCGTGCGGATGAGCAGTTCTTC. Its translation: CASSPESGTKPRADEQFF.

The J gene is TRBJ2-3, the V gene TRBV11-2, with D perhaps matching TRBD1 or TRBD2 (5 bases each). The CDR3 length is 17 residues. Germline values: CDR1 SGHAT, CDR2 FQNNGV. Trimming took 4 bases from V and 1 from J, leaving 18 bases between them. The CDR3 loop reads CASSSPGASFGTDTQYF. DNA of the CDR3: TGTGCCAGCAGCTCCCCCGGGGCTAGTTTCGGCACAGATACGCAGTATTTT.

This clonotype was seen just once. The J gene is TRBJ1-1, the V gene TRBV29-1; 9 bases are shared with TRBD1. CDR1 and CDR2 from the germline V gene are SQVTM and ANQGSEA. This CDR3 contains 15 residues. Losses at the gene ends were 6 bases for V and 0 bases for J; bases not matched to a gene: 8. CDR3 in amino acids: CSVIPGQGMNTEAFF. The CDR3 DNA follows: TGCAGCGTAATCCCGGGACAGGGAATGAACACTGAAGCTTTCTTT.